Each of the 24 T cell receptor beta chains below was sequenced from the same sample in a study of blood T cell repertoires in COVID-19. Only in-frame clones appear in the TCRdb table, and some are missing; sequencing was by immunoSEQ multiplex PCR. The repertoire has around 91,000 clones, around 85% of them found once; the top ten carry around 12%. What was sequenced was peripheral blood. The receptors stem from a human donor in a cohort sampled during active COVID-19.

This chain uses TRBV4-1 with TRBJ2-2, with TRBD1 matching over 9 bases. This CDR3 contains 16 residues. CDR1 MGHRA and CDR2 YSYEKL come from the germline V gene. V dropped 2 bases and J dropped 1; count of bases not matched to a gene: 2. The CDR3 DNA reads TGCGCCAGCAGCCAAAGGGGACAGGGGAACACCGGGGAGCTGTTTTTT. This gives the protein CASSQRGQGNTGELFF.

CDR3 amino acids: CASSLSPRSYNSPLHF. The DNA of the CDR3 is TGTGCCAGCAGCTTAAGCCCCCGCTCCTATAATTCACCCCTCCACTTT. The chain is built from TRBV7-2 and TRBJ1-6; D unresolved. CDR3 size: 16 residues. The germline gives CDR1 SGHTA, CDR2 FQGNSA. Trimming pared 2 bases from V and 0 bases from J, leaving 8 bases between.

This clone has more than one count but fewer than ten. The gene calls are TRBV7-9 and TRBJ1-2, with a weak D call TRBD1 (5 bases). From germline, CDR1 is SEHNR and CDR2 FQNEAQ (reference sequence). The germline V and J ends were trimmed by 3 bases and 0 bases, with 11 bases remaining between them. CDR3 size: 15 residues. The CDR3 region is CASSLQGVANYGYTF. The CDR3 DNA reads as TGTGCCAGCAGCTTGCAGGGTGTGGCTAACTATGGCTACACCTTC.

The chain is built from TRBV7-2 and TRBJ2-3, with 11 bases matching TRBD2. Germline values: CDR1 SGHTA, CDR2 FQGNSA. CDR3 length equals 14 residues. V trimming: 6 bases; J trimming: 1 base; junction bases outside the gene matches: 0. CDR3 residues: CASSSGGGTDTQYF. CDR3 coding DNA: TGTGCCAGCAGTAGCGGGGGGGGCACAGATACGCAGTATTTT.

The chain recombines TRBV27 with TRBJ2-7; 11 nucleotides line up with TRBD2. The CDR3 has 15 residues. The germline V gene encodes CDR1 MNHEY and CDR2 SMNVEV (reference sequence). J lost 3 bases, V lost 5 bases, and 6 bases had no gene match. CDR3 in amino acids: CASSPSGLAVYEQYF. For the CDR3, the DNA is TGTGCCAGCAGTCCCTCGGGACTAGCGGTCTACGAGCAGTACTTC.

The rearrangement links TRBV7-2 to TRBJ1-2; 10 positions agree with TRBD1. The CDR3 totals 18 residues. Germline loops: CDR1 SGHTA, CDR2 FQGNSA. V was clipped by 1 base and J by 2 bases; unmatched bases: 10. The CDR3 region is CASSLDAGTGVSNYGYTF. The CDR3 bases are TGTGCCAGCAGCTTAGATGCCGGGACAGGGGTTTCAAACTATGGCTACACCTTC.

This clone has just a few counts. The rearrangement uses TRBV4-1 and TRBJ2-2; TRBD1 matches at 9 bases. Germline V gene data show CDR1 as MGHRA and CDR2 as YSYEKL. The CDR3 has 16 amino acids. Trimming cost V 4 bases and J 4 bases; bases outside gene matches: 7. The CDR3 is CASSRSGQGTTGELFF. In DNA, the CDR3 is TGCGCCAGCAGCCGGTCGGGACAGGGCACCACCGGGGAGCTGTTTTTT.

The V and J genes are TRBV4-2 and TRBJ2-3; unclear D gene. Germline lookup yields CDR1 LGHNA and CDR2 YNFKEQ. The V end was cut by 1 base, the J end by 5 bases, with 10 bases between. The CDR3 runs 14 residues. The CDR3 coding sequence is TGTGCCAGCAGCCAAGGCGGTCAACAAGATACGCAGTATTTT. The encoded protein is CASSQGGQQDTQYF.

The rearrangement uses TRBV6-1 and TRBJ2-3; 7 bases match TRBD2. CDR3 length: 14 amino acids. The trim removed 2 bases at V and 1 base at J, leaving 0 bases unmatched. CDR1 and CDR2 (germline): MNHNS, SASEGT. CDR3 DNA sequence: TGTGCCAGCAGTGAACTAGCGGGCACAGATACGCAGTATTTT. This codes for CASSELAGTDTQYF.

This clone is a singleton in its sample. This chain uses TRBV19 with TRBJ1-4; D uncertain. Trimming cost V 1 base and J 4 bases, with 10 bases left between them. Looked up from germline, CDR1 is LNHDA and CDR2 is SQIVND (reference sequence). The CDR3 sequence is 15 residues long. CDR3 loop: CASSIGGQINEKLFF. The CDR3 DNA follows: TGTGCCAGTAGTATAGGTGGGCAGATTAATGAAAAACTGTTTTTT.

The chain carries TRBV23-1 and TRBJ2-1, with 8 bases identical to TRBD2. TRBV23-1 is an open reading frame, and its role is uncertain. The CDR3 sequence is 16 residues long. Losses at the gene ends were 8 bases for V and 0 bases for J; bases not matched to a gene: 9. The CDR3 bases are TGCGCCAGCGCCCGAGAAGGGACTAGCTCCTACAATGAGCAGTTCTTC. This codes for CASAREGTSSYNEQFF.

This clone was counted once. The V call is TRBV19, the J call TRBJ1-4, with unresolved D. V shed 3 bases and J shed 9 bases, with 20 bases lying between them. The CDR3 covers 16 residues. Germline V gives CDR1 LNHDA, CDR2 SQIVND (reference sequence). The DNA for the CDR3 is TGTGCCAGTAGTATCAACAGCCACAGCACTCCAAAAAAACTGTTTTTT. It translates to CASSINSHSTPKKLFF.

The V call is TRBV5-6, the J call TRBJ2-3; 8 bases are shared with TRBD2. Germline V gives CDR1 SGHDT, CDR2 YYEEEE. With V trimmed by 0 bases and J by 8 bases, 5 bases remained unmatched. The length of the CDR3 is 14 residues. The CDR3 here is CASSLGREDVTQYF. CDR3 sequence (DNA): TGTGCCAGCAGCTTGGGGCGGGAGGACGTTACGCAGTATTTT. Full variable domain (missing parts from reference TRBV5-6 and TRBJ2-3): DAGVTQSPTHLIKTRGQQVTLRCSPKSGHDTVSWYQQALGQGPQFIFQYYEEEERQRGNFPDRFSGHQFPNYSSELNVNALLLGDSALYLCASSLGREDVTQYFGPGTRLTVL.

This clone has a handful of counts. The V and J genes are TRBV7-9 and TRBJ1-2; the D is unclear. Germline CDR1 reads SEHNR; CDR2 reads FQNEAQ (reference sequence). The CDR3 runs to 15 residues. V lost 2 bases and J lost 1, with 11 bases in between. CDR3 in DNA: TGTGCCAGCAGCTTACCAAGCCGGGTTAACTATGGCTACACCTTC. It specifies CASSLPSRVNYGYTF.

This clone has only one observation. The chain couples TRBV7-3 to TRBJ2-7, with TRBD2 as a possible D gene (5 bases). V was cut by 2 bases and J by 7 bases, with 15 bases left in between. The CDR3 loop spans 14 amino acids. Germline values: CDR1 SGHTA, CDR2 FQGTGA. The CDR3 is CASSLSGSYVEQYF. The CDR3 DNA follows: TGTGCCAGCAGCTTATCGGGATCGTATGTGGAGCAGTACTTC.

Details on this clone: One end of the junction is discordant with germline, which a read error may explain. V usage is TRBV7-7 and J usage is TRBJ2-2, with 7 positions matching TRBD1. This CDR3 is built from 17 residues. Germline values: CDR1 SSHAT, CDR2 FNYEAQ (reference sequence). DNA of the CDR3: TGTGCTAGCAGCTTAACTCGACAGGGTGTGCGCACCGGGGAGCTGTTTTTT. Translation: CASSLTRQGVRTGELFF.

J is TRBJ2-3 and V is TRBV27; D is ambiguous. With 3 bases removed from V and 5 bases from J, the gap between germline ends came to 15 bases. The CDR3 is 15 amino acids. Germline values: CDR1 MNHEY, CDR2 SMNVEV (reference sequence). Here the CDR3 reads CASSFRSTVVDTQYF. CDR3 nucleotides: TGTGCCAGCAGTTTCCGGAGCACGGTAGTAGATACGCAGTATTTT.

The V gene is TRBV24-1, the J gene TRBJ2-1; TRBD1 matches 7 bases. After removal of 3 bases from V and 6 bases from J, the junction contained 13 bases not matched to a gene. The CDR3 is made up of 17 amino acids. In germline, CDR1 is KGHDR, CDR2 SFDVKD. As DNA, the CDR3 is TGTGCCACCAGTGATATTCCCGGGACAGAAGAAGGCAATGAGCAGTTCTTC. This translates into CATSDIPGTEEGNEQFF.

The chain combines TRBV20-1 with TRBJ2-3; TRBD1 aligns across 7 bases. The CDR3 sequence is 15 residues long. V shed 3 bases and J 4 bases; nucleotides not matched to a gene: 10. Germline assignment: CDR1 DFQATT and CDR2 SNEGSKA (reference sequence). CDR3 DNA sequence: TGCAGTGCTAGTGAGGGGGCGACACGTGCAGATACGCAGTATTTT. The encoded protein is CSASEGATRADTQYF.

V usage is TRBV18 and J usage is TRBJ2-5, with TRBD1 matching over 7 bases. CDR3 length equals 14 residues. The ends lost 3 bases at V and 2 bases at J; junction bases unmatched: 3. The V gene's germline CDR1 is KGHSH and CDR2 LQKENI. The chain's CDR3 is CASSPVQGQETQYF. The CDR3 DNA reads TGTGCCAGCTCACCGGTACAGGGGCAAGAGACCCAGTACTTC. The full variable domain, completed using reference TRBV18 and TRBJ2-5, is NAGVMQNPRHLVRRRGQEARLRCSPMKGHSHVYWYRQLPEEGLKFMVYLQKENIIDESGMPKERFSAEFPKEGPSILRIQQVVRGDSAAYFCASSPVQGQETQYFGPGTRLLVL.

The gene calls are TRBV19 and TRBJ2-2; a possible D gene is TRBD2 (6 bases). CDR1 LNHDA and CDR2 SQIVND come from the germline V gene (reference sequence). The CDR3 spans 14 residues. Trimming left V 2 bases short and J 4 bases short, with 8 bases between. The CDR3 nucleotides read TGTGCCAGTAGTATACGGGGGACCACCGGGGAGCTGTTTTTT. Residues: CASSIRGTTGELFF. Filled out from reference TRBV19 and TRBJ2-2, the complete variable domain reads DGGITQSPKYLFRKEGQNVTLSCEQNLNHDAMYWYRQDPGQGLRLIYYSQIVNDFQKGDIAEGYSVSREKKESFPLTVTSAQKNPTAFYLCASSIRGTTGELFFGEGSRLTVL.

The chain is built from TRBV2 and TRBJ2-7, with D possibly TRBD2 on 6 matching bases. V was pared by 11 bases and J by 4 bases, with 18 bases between. CDR3 length: 13 amino acids. CDR1 and CDR2 from the germline V gene are SNHLY and FYNNEI. CDR3: CASSRLAYYEQYF. The DNA for the CDR3 is TGTGCCTCGAGCCGGCTAGCGTATTACGAGCAGTACTTC.

The chain links TRBV24-1 to TRBJ2-1; TRBD2 matches 12 bases. Trimming cost V 6 bases and J 9 bases; bases outside gene matches: 8. Looked up from germline, CDR1 is KGHDR and CDR2 is SFDVKD. The CDR3 has 15 amino acids. This CDR3 reads CATSSTGLAGFEQFF. In DNA, the CDR3 is TGTGCCACCAGTTCCACGGGACTAGCGGGCTTTGAGCAGTTCTTC.

V and J are TRBV6-5 and TRBJ1-6, with a possible D match to TRBD1 (6 bases). Germline CDR1 reads MNHEY; CDR2 reads SVGAGI. This CDR3 spans 15 amino acids. Trimming stripped 3 bases from V and 4 bases from J, with 10 bases between. CDR3 region: CASSYRGGYNSPLHF. CDR3 coding DNA: TGTGCCAGCAGTTATAGGGGGGGTTATAATTCACCCCTCCACTTT.